These 13 T cell receptor beta chains came from one sample sequenced in a study of regulatory dendritic cells for organ transplantation. Method: immunoSEQ multiplex PCR; TCRdb's copy keeps in-frame clones and lacks some. The sample carries around 7,400 clones, roughly 67% recorded once. Their recognized antigens are unknown. Sorted subsets were CFSE-labeled and cultured around five days with allogeneic dendritic cells. The sample taken for sequencing was memory CD4+ T cells from blood cultured with dendritic cells. Subset of the sample: CD45RO+ memory T cells. The receptors originated from a human donor in good health.

This clone was detected only a few times. The chain couples TRBV2 to TRBJ2-2; the D is unclear. CDR3 size: 16 residues. The germline gives CDR1 SNHLY, CDR2 FYNNEI. Deletions cut 1 base from V and 0 bases from J, with 9 bases between. The CDR3 DNA reads TGTGCCAGCAGTGAAGAAAGCTTACCGAACACCGGGGAGCTGTTTTTT. It translates to CASSEESLPNTGELFF. Filled out from reference TRBV2 and TRBJ2-2, the complete variable domain reads EPEVTQTPSHQVTQMGQEVILRCVPISNHLYFYWYRQILGQKVEFLVSFYNNEISEKSEIFDDQFSVERPDGSNFTLKIRSTKLEDSAMYFCASSEESLPNTGELFFGEGSRLTVL.

V is TRBV5-4 and J is TRBJ2-3; no reliable D call. Germline CDR1 reads SGHNT; CDR2 reads YYREEE (reference sequence). CDR3 length: 14 residues. The ends were cut back, 1 base at V and 2 bases at J, with 8 bases in the middle. The CDR3 DNA sequence: TGTGCCAGCAGCTTGCCGTTAGCCACAGATACGCAGTATTTT. Amino acids: CASSLPLATDTQYF.

This chain links TRBV9 with TRBJ2-5; tentative D call: TRBD2 (6 bases). Germline V gene sequence: CDR1 SGDLS, CDR2 YYNGEE. V lost 4 bases, J lost 2 bases, and 18 bases lay in between. CDR3 length equals 16 residues. This chain's CDR3 is CASSPQGGWRQETQYF. DNA for the CDR3: TGTGCCAGCAGCCCACAAGGAGGGTGGAGGCAAGAGACCCAGTACTTC.

The genes are TRBV18 and TRBJ2-4; D might be TRBD1 (7 bases). The V gene's germline CDR1 is KGHSH and CDR2 LQKENI. The length of the CDR3 is 18 residues. V lost 2 bases and J lost 3, with 20 bases in between. CDR3 loop: CASSPIWRGQNGKNIQYF. CDR3 bases: TGTGCCAGCTCACCAATTTGGAGGGGGCAAAATGGCAAAAACATTCAGTACTTC. The full variable domain, with the rest looked up from reference TRBV18 and TRBJ2-4, is NAGVMQNPRHLVRRRGQEARLRCSPMKGHSHVYWYRQLPEEGLKFMVYLQKENIIDESGMPKERFSAEFPKEGPSILRIQQVVRGDSAAYFCASSPIWRGQNGKNIQYFGAGTRLSVL.

This clone appeared a single time. The V and J genes are TRBV15 and TRBJ1-2; TRBD1 is a possible D gene (6 bases). V lost 5 bases, J lost 6 bases, and 16 bases lay in between. The CDR3 sequence is 14 residues long. Per the germline V gene, CDR1 is LNHNV and CDR2 is YYDKDF (reference sequence). The CDR3 protein is CATSEPGAWNGYTF. The CDR3 nucleotides are TGTGCCACCAGCGAACCAGGGGCTTGGAATGGCTACACCTTC. Combining the CDR3 with reference TRBV15 and TRBJ1-2 gives the whole variable domain DAMVIQNPRYQVTQFGKPVTLSCSQTLNHNVMYWYQQKSSQAPKLLFHYYDKDFNNEADTPDNFQSRRPNTSFCFLDIRSPGLGDTAMYLCATSEPGAWNGYTFGSGTRLTVV.

This chain links TRBV6-5 with TRBJ1-1; D possibly corresponds to TRBD1 (6 bases). Trimming shortened V by 6 bases and J by 12 bases, and 17 bases separated the two germline ends. This CDR3 comprises 12 residues. The germline gives CDR1 MNHEY, CDR2 SVGAGI. The CDR3 loop is CASSRIGGRPFF. For the CDR3, the DNA is TGTGCCAGCAGCCGCATCGGGGGGCGGCCTTTCTTT.

The chain combines TRBV5-1 with TRBJ1-2, with TRBD1 matching 7 bases. This CDR3 is built from 13 residues. Germline CDR1 is SGHRS and CDR2 is YFSETQ. Trimming took 4 bases from V and 4 from J; bases not matched to a gene: 4. The CDR3 region has the DNA TGCGCCAGCAGCGGGGACAGTGCCTATGGCTACACCTTC. This encodes CASSGDSAYGYTF.

The chain joins TRBV7-9 to TRBJ1-2; D may be TRBD1 (6 bases). The CDR3 has 14 amino acids. V lost 3 bases and J lost 3, with 11 bases in between. The germline CDR1 and CDR2 sequences are SEHNR and FQNEAQ (reference sequence). This CDR3 is CASSLETGDYGYTF. The CDR3, as DNA: TGTGCCAGCAGCTTGGAGACAGGAGACTATGGCTACACCTTC.

In its sample, this clone is large (0.1 to 1%). The chain is built from TRBV5-5 and TRBJ1-5; possible D gene TRBD1, 5 bases. Trimming stripped 4 bases from V and 3 bases from J, with 17 bases between. Germline V gene lookup returns CDR1 SGHKS and CDR2 YYEKEE (reference sequence). The CDR3 spans 16 residues. CDR3 sequence: CASSLGVAAINQPQHF. DNA of the CDR3: TGTGCCAGCAGCCTGGGGGTGGCGGCAATCAATCAGCCCCAGCATTTT. Full variable domain (rest looked up from reference TRBV5-5 and TRBJ1-5): DAGVTQSPTHLIKTRGQQVTLRCSPISGHKSVSWYQQVLGQGPQFIFQYYEKEERGRGNFPDRFSARQFPNYSSELNVNALLLGDSALYLCASSLGVAAINQPQHFGDGTRLSIL.

The chain has TRBV12-5 and TRBJ1-1, with no clear D. The CDR3 is made up of 17 amino acids. The germline CDR1 and CDR2 sequences are LGHNT and FRNRAP. The V gene lost 0 bases and the J gene lost 3 bases, with 17 bases spanning the gap. The CDR3 DNA reads as TGTGCTAGTGGTTTGGTACTCACAGTCCCCGGTGACACTGAAGCTTTCTTT. Residues: CASGLVLTVPGDTEAFF.

The chain combines TRBV29-1 with TRBJ2-3, with unresolved D. This CDR3 comprises 12 residues. V gave up 4 bases and J gave up 0 bases, with 5 bases separating them. Germline CDR1 reads SQVTM; CDR2 reads ANQGSEA. DNA for the CDR3: TGCAGCGTTGGGAGCAGCACAGATACGCAGTATTTT. Protein product: CSVGSSTDTQYF.

The chain joins TRBV6-6 to TRBJ2-4, with D hard to call. Looked up from germline, CDR1 is MNHNY and CDR2 is SVGAGI (reference sequence). Trimming cost V 4 bases and J 0 bases, with 13 bases left between them. The CDR3 extends over 16 amino acids. CDR3 sequence reads: CASSSLATLAKNIQYF. CDR3 coding DNA: TGTGCCAGCAGTTCTTTAGCTACACTAGCCAAAAACATTCAGTACTTC.

This chain connects TRBV5-1 to TRBJ2-2; 10 positions agree with TRBD2. The V segment lost 4 bases and the J segment 4 bases; nucleotides outside the gene matches: 7. The length of the CDR3 is 16 residues. Germline loops: CDR1 SGHRS, CDR2 YFSETQ. Written as DNA, the CDR3 is TGCGCCAGCAGCCAAGCGGGGGGGCGCCGCACCGGGGAGCTGTTTTTT. This translates into CASSQAGGRRTGELFF.